This TCR beta chain was captured by sequencing in a study of blood T cell repertoires in COVID-19. Turning to the study itself: Acute and convalescent COVID-19 samples came from the United States, Italy and Spain.

The CDR3 has 13 amino acids. The germline V gene has CDR1 MNHEY and CDR2 SVGAGI. TCRdb keeps only in-frame clones here, not all; method: immunoSEQ multiplex PCR. The sample has some 65,000 clones; approximately 86% are singletons. During active infection, Seattle patients enrolled and were then monitored through disease. The sample taken for sequencing was peripheral blood. The chain links TRBV6-5 to TRBJ1-1; 9 bases match TRBD1. This TCR was sampled from a man aged 35-49 years with COVID-19, enrolled during active disease. CDR3 coding DNA: TGTGCAGACAGGGGGTTGGTCAACACTGAAGCTTTCTTT. As protein: CADRGLVNTEAFF.